These T cell receptor beta chains were read from a single sample in a study of blood T cell repertoires in COVID-19. TCRdb's table, derived via immunoSEQ multiplex PCR, lists solely in-frame clones and lacks some. The repertoire has roughly 440,000 clones, roughly 88% of them found once; the top ten carry around 13%. Material: peripheral blood. These receptors came from a woman between 50 and 59 years old with COVID-19, enrolled during active disease. The CDR3 runs from the conserved cysteine through the conserved F or W. Fields, in order: clone size, J gene, D gene, CDR3 length, V gene, CDR3 DNA, CDR3 protein. D genes are given only for firm matches. Rows give clone size only sometimes, using once, few, many, or a class for an expanded clone.

NA TRBJ2-1 NA 14 TRBV7-9 TGTGCCAGCAGCTTAGCGGCGGGGGCAAGGGAGCAGTTCTTC CASSLAAGAREQFF
NA TRBJ2-5 NA 14 TRBV5-6 TGTGCCAGCAGTCAGGGTTATTATAGGGAGACCCAGTACTTC CASSQGYYRETQYF
NA TRBJ2-3 NA 16 TRBV5-1 TGCGCCAGCAGCTTGGAGGGCAGGGCAGGCACAGATACGCAGTATTTT CASSLEGRAGTDTQYF
NA TRBJ1-2 TRBD1 16 TRBV3-1/TRBV3-2 TGTGCCAGCAGCCAGCGACGGGGACAGGTGGGGGATGGCTACACCTTC CASSQRRGQVGDGYTF
NA TRBJ2-2 TRBD2 14 TRBV24-1 TGTGCCACCGGTCCAACGGGGGGCACCGGGGAGCTGTTTTTT CATGPTGGTGELFF
NA TRBJ1-2 NA 13 TRBV9 TGTGCCAGCAGCGTAGGTCAGTACTATGGCTACACCTTC CASSVGQYYGYTF
NA TRBJ1-2 TRBD1 14 TRBV30 TGTGCCTGGGGGGGACCGGGACAGGGACATGGCTACACCTTC CAWGGPGQGHGYTF
NA TRBJ1-5 NA 14 TRBV27 TGTGCCAGCAGTTCCAGTTACAGGAATCAGCCCCAGCATTTT CASSSSYRNQPQHF
once TRBJ1-3 NA 16 TRBV19 TGTGCCAGTAGACTCACCCTAGGAAACGGGGGAAACACCATATATTTT CASRLTLGNGGNTIYF
NA TRBJ2-7 TRBD1 14 TRBV19 TGTGCCAGTAGCCTGAGGGGACAGGGTTACGAGCAGTACTTC CASSLRGQGYEQYF
few TRBJ1-2 NA 16 TRBV5-1 TGCGCCAGCAGCCAACAAAACAGGGTTGACGGTAATGGCTACACCTTC CASSQQNRVDGNGYTF
NA TRBJ2-7 TRBD1 14 TRBV6-5 TGTGCCAGCAGTTACACAGGGGCCTCCTACGAGCAGTACTTC CASSYTGASYEQYF